This TCR beta chain was identified in a study of somatic mutations in cytotoxic T cells in rheumatoid arthritis. As for the study in general: Patient blood (approximately 27 ml EDTA) was taken immediately after diagnosis and before treatment. Selected populations of V beta antibody-stained T cells underwent flow sorting at nearly 100% purity; these encompassed V beta1+ cells subjected to TCRB sequencing.

A word on this clone: Antigen specificity is unknown.

The table came from immunoSEQ multiplex PCR; TCRdb's copy has only in-frame clones and leaves some out. The table includes 4,000 to 5,000 clones, 79% detected once. V was clipped by 5 bases and J by 0 bases, with 18 bases between them. CDR1 is SGHTS, CDR2 YDEGEE, per germline. This CDR3 is built from 17 residues. Study-level results: No significant CD8+ T-cell clonality difference was found between rheumatoid arthritis patients and age-matched controls. Nobody knew which antigens the expanded CD8+ clones targeted.

The receptor comes from an adult with rheumatoid arthritis. The chain combines TRBV5-8 with TRBJ1-5; D is perhaps TRBD1 (5 bases). The specimen sequenced was CD8+ T cells sorted from blood. DNA for the CDR3: TGTGCCAGCAGTTTTGGGGCCGGACCGTATAGCAATCAGCCCCAGCATTTT. It encodes CASSFGAGPYSNQPQHF.